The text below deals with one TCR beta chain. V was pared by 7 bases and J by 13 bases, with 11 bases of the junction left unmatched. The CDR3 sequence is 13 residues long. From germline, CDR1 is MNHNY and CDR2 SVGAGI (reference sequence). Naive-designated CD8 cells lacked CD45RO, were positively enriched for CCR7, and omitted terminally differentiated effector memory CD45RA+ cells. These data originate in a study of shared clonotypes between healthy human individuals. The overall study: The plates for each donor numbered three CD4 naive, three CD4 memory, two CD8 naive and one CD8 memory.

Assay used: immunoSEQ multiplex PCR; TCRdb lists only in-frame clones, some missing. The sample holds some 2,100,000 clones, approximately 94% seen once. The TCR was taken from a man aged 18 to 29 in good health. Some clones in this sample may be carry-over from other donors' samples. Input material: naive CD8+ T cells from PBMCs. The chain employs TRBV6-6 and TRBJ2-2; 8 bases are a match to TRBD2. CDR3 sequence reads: CASTHVSREGLFF. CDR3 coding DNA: TGTGCCAGCACCCACGTTTCTCGGGAGGGGCTGTTTTTT.